This entry is about one T cell receptor (beta chain). What it binds is not known. Both 60 Vbeta primers and 13 Jbeta primers went into the PCR. Produced via immunoSEQ multiplex PCR; TCRdb's table is partial and in-frame only. The sample yields about 140,000 clones, over 70% seen once. This record comes from a study of cytomegalovirus exposure and HLA in healthy donors. V lost 6 bases and J lost 5, with 13 bases in between. Germline V gene lookup returns CDR1 MNHEY and CDR2 SVGAGI. CDR3 length: 13 residues. Overall study results and limits: CMV antigen specificity of three CMV-associated chains was confirmed in vitro. The classifier reportedly diagnosed cytomegalovirus status with high sensitivity and specificity. Analyzed later, most CMV-associated TCR beta chains appeared HLA-restricted. Reports state that TCR beta sequences accurately predicted most subjects' HLA-A and HLA-B alleles.

The material sequenced was PBMCs. The chain recombines TRBV6-5 with TRBJ1-2; TRBD1 might be the D (5 bases). The TCR comes from a man aged 35 to 55 in good health and CMV-seronegative. The CDR3: CASRQTTVYGYTF. In nucleotides, the CDR3 is TGTGCCAGCAGGCAGACGACAGTTTATGGCTACACCTTC.